This T cell receptor (beta chain) stems from a study of T-cell memory formation after mild COVID-19. In the study overall: Clustering of TCRs was largely donor specific. Study-wide results and limits: The appearance of some responding clones in pre-infection memory suggested that cross-reactive memory joined. Whether day 37 second-wave clones are SARS-CoV-2-specific was not confirmed.

Each CDR3 protein gets one entry after TCRdb re-called the 5' RACE reads with MiXCR. The sample carries about 280,000 distinct CDR3 sequences, 8% to 10% recorded once. Remarks on this clonotype: What it binds is not known.

Germline assignment: CDR1 SGHTA and CDR2 FQGNSA. V gave up 5 bases and J gave up 2 bases, with 18 bases separating them. The CDR3 is 16 amino acids. This chain connects TRBV7-2 to TRBJ2-5; D is perhaps TRBD2 (6 bases). Sequenced material: PBMCs or a T cell subset sorted from them (not recorded which). The source of this sequence is a young man who had mild COVID-19 (a few samples of this study predate the infection). Cell type and time point are not known. CDR3 sequence (DNA): TGTGCCAGCAGCCCCCCCGCGGGGTACTTTCAAGAGACCCAGTACTTC. Protein product: CASSPPAGYFQETQYF.